One sample yielded the 2 T cell receptor beta chains listed below, sequenced in a study of cytomegalovirus exposure and HLA in healthy donors. The primer mix had 60 Vbeta and 13 Jbeta primers. Sequenced by immunoSEQ multiplex PCR; TCRdb stores in-frame clones only, minus some. The repertoire holds 150,000 to 250,000 clones, with approximately 79% as singletons. Source material: PBMCs. Source of these receptors: a girl between 5 and 17 years old in good health and CMV-seropositive.

The rearrangement links TRBV7-9 to TRBJ2-2, with D possibly TRBD2 on 5 matching bases. Germline values: CDR1 SEHNR, CDR2 FQNEAQ (reference sequence). V was cut by 5 bases and J by 0 bases, with 13 bases left in between. The CDR3 runs 16 residues. The CDR3 spells CASSRSSGTNTGELFF. The CDR3 DNA sequence: TGTGCCAGCAGCCGGAGTTCGGGGACGAACACCGGGGAGCTGTTTTTT. Based on the CDR3 plus reference TRBV7-9 and TRBJ2-2, the full variable domain is DTGVSQNPRHKITKRGQNVTFRCDPISEHNRLYWYRQTLGQGPEFLTYFQNEAQLEKSRLLSDRFSAERPKGSFSTLEIQRTEQGDSAMYLCASSRSSGTNTGELFFGEGSRLTVL.

This clone was picked up one time. The chain carries TRBV5-1 and TRBJ2-7; D is possibly TRBD2 (6 bases). The V end lost 6 bases, the J end lost 2 bases, and 15 bases lay between the germline ends. Germline CDR1 SGHRS, CDR2 YFSETQ. CDR3 size: 14 residues. CDR3: CASNDRGSAYEQYF. The CDR3 DNA reads as TGCGCCAGCAACGACCGGGGGTCAGCCTACGAGCAGTACTTC.